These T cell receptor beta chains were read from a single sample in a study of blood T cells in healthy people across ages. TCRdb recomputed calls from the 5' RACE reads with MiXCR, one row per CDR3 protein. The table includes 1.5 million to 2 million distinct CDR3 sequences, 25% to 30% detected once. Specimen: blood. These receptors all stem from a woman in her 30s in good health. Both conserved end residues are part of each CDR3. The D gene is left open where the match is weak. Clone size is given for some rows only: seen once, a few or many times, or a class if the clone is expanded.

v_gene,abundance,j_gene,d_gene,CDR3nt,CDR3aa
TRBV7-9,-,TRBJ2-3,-,TGTGCCAGTAGCCTGGGCTATACCACAGATACGCAGTATTTT,CASSLGYTTDTQYF
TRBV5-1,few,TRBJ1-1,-,TGCGCCAGCAGCTTGGCCGGCTCTGACACTGAAGCTTTCTTT,CASSLAGSDTEAFF
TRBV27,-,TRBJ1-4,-,TGTGCCAGCAGTTTTGCCGCCCGCGAAAAACTGTTTTTT,CASSFAAREKLFF
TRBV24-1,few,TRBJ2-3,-,TGTGCCACCAGTGATTCCGTCGGGGGAGGGCAGTATTTT,CATSDSVGGGQYF
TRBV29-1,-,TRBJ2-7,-,TGCAGCCCCTACAGGTCGAGCAATGAGCAGTACTTC,CSPYRSSNEQYF
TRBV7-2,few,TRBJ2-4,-,TGTGCCAGCAGCTCGACTAGCAGGGGGTGGGGAAACATTCAGTACTTC,CASSSTSRGWGNIQYF
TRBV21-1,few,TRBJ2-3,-,TGTGCCAGCAGCACGCCTTGTGGAGTCCCAGATACGCAGTATTTT,CASSTPCGVPDTQYF
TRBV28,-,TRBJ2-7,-,TGTGCCAGCAGTTTCTATGGACTAACCTACGAGCAGTACTTC,CASSFYGLTYEQYF
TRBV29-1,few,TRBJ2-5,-,TGCAGCGTTGCTGTGAGGTCCGTGCCCGCGAGAGAGCAGTACTTC,CSVAVRSVPAREQYF
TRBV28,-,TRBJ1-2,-,TGTGCCAGCAGTTCCCCCGCTTTGGTATGGGGCTACACCTTC,CASSSPALVWGYTF
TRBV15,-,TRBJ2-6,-,TGTGCCGCCAGCAGAGAATGGATCTCTGGGGCCAACGTCCTGACTTTC,CAASREWISGANVLTF
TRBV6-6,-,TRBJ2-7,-,TGTGCCAGCAGTAAACTAGCCGCCTACGAGCAGTACTTC,CASSKLAAYEQYF
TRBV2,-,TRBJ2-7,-,TGTGCCAGCAGTGAACAGGTAGAATCCTACGAGCAGTACTTC,CASSEQVESYEQYF
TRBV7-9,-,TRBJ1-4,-,TGTGCCAGCACCCGTGAGGGAGGAGATTATGAAAAACTGTTTTTT,CASTREGGDYEKLFF
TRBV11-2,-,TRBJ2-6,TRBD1,TGTGCCAGCAGCTTAGGTGACCCGGGACAGGGGCTTGGGGCCAACGTCCTGACTTTC,CASSLGDPGQGLGANVLTF
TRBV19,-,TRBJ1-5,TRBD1,TGTGCCAGTGCCAGGGGACAGTTGGCCGGTCAGCCCCAGCATTTT,CASARGQLAGQPQHF
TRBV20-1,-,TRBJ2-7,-,TGCAGTGCTAGTCGTAGCGGAGAGTCCTACGAGCAGTACTTC,CSASRSGESYEQYF
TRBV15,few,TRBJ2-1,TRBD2,TGTGCCACCAGCAGAACGGCTAGCGGTAGCAATGAGCAGTTCTTC,CATSRTASGSNEQFF
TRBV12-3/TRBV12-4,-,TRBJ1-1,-,TGTGCCAGCAGTTTTGGGATCCCCACTGAAGCTTTCTTT,CASSFGIPTEAFF
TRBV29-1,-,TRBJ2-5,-,TGCAGCGTTGTAGTCGGTCAGGTGGGAGGAGGGCAGTACTTC,CSVVVGQVGGGQYF
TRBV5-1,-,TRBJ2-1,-,TGCGCCAGCAGCTTGGGGCAGGGAGGGCAGTTCTTC,CASSLGQGGQFF
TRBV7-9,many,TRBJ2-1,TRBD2,TGTGCCAGCAGTTGGAGCGGGGGGAACAATGAGCAGTTCTTC,CASSWSGGNNEQFF
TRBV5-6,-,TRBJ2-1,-,TGTGCCAGCAGCTTGGGACTAGATGTAAGCAATGAGCAGTTCTTC,CASSLGLDVSNEQFF